The 8 T cell receptor beta chains below all came from one sample that was sequenced in a study of blood T cells in healthy people across ages. A second 7 to 11 cycle PCR used barcoded and J-beta primers. TCRdb used MiXCR to reprocess the 5' RACE reads, holding one entry per CDR3 protein. Here the sample spans 850,000 or so distinct CDR3 sequences, under 35% being singletons. The source material was blood. These receptors came from a woman older than 75 in good health.

This CDR3 is CASSQGRGSNYGYTF. The CDR3 nucleotides are TGTGCCAGCAGCCAAGGTAGGGGCAGTAACTATGGCTACACCTTC. The chain has TRBV14 and TRBJ1-2; D possibly corresponds to TRBD1 (5 bases). Trimming stripped 1 base from V and 1 base from J, with 10 bases between. CDR1 and CDR2 from the germline V gene are SGHDN and FVKESK. The CDR3 has 15 amino acids.

This clonotype was counted between two and nine times. The gene calls are TRBV4-3 and TRBJ1-1, with D hard to call. The CDR3 consists of 16 residues. Trimming took 0 bases from V and 1 from J, leaving 12 bases between them. Germline loops: CDR1 LGHNA, CDR2 YSLEER. DNA of the CDR3: TGCGCCAGCAGCCAAGATCCAGGCAGAACGAACACTGAAGCTTTCTTT. It yields the protein CASSQDPGRTNTEAFF.

There are a few counts of this clonotype. This may stem from a read error, because a much larger clone lies one nucleotide away. The chain uses TRBV20-1 and TRBJ2-5; TRBD1 matches at 8 bases. The CDR3 is made up of 11 amino acids. The V and J ends lost 3 bases and 12 bases, in that order; junction bases with no gene match: 6. The germline gives CDR1 DFQATT, CDR2 SNEGSKA (reference sequence). The CDR3 coding sequence is TGCAGTGCTAGGACAGGGGCCAGGGAGTACTTC. Its translation is CSARTGAREYF.

V gene TRBV27 combines with J gene TRBJ1-1, with a weak D call TRBD1 (6 bases). Trimming stripped 7 bases from V and 1 base from J, with 13 bases between. The V gene's germline CDR1 is MNHEY and CDR2 SMNVEV (reference sequence). The CDR3 is 14 amino acids. CDR3 loop: CASTPLQGNTEAFF. As DNA, the CDR3 is TGTGCCAGCACCCCATTACAGGGGAACACTGAAGCTTTCTTT.

A note on this clonotype: Compared with germline, one end of the junction differs, possibly owing to a read error. The V call is TRBV20-1, the J call TRBJ1-2; the D gene is possibly TRBD1 (6 bases). The CDR3 spans 13 residues. Germline CDR1 reads DFQATT; CDR2 reads SNEGSKA (reference sequence). CDR3 DNA sequence: TGCAGTGCTACCACCCAGGGGAACGATGGCGACACCTTC. As protein: CSATTQGNDGDTF.

This clonotype was seen more than once but under ten times. V is TRBV18 and J is TRBJ1-2; a weak D match, TRBD1 (5 bases). The V end was cut by 1 base, the J end by 7 bases, with 16 bases between. Germline CDR1 reads KGHSH; CDR2 reads LQKENI. The CDR3 totals 15 residues. DNA of the CDR3: TGTGCCAGCTCACCACGCGGGGCCCTCCACAGTGGCTACACCTTC. Its protein product is CASSPRGALHSGYTF. Filled out from reference TRBV18 and TRBJ1-2, the complete variable domain reads NAGVMQNPRHLVRRRGQEARLRCSPMKGHSHVYWYRQLPEEGLKFMVYLQKENIIDESGMPKERFSAEFPKEGPSILRIQQVVRGDSAAYFCASSPRGALHSGYTFGSGTRLTVV.

This clonotype turned up a few times. The V and J genes are TRBV19 and TRBJ1-5; D not certain. Deletions cut 7 bases from V and 1 base from J, with 14 bases between. CDR1 and CDR2 (germline): LNHDA, SQIVND (reference sequence). The CDR3 is made up of 15 amino acids. The CDR3 bases are TGTGCCAGTAACGGAGGGAGGTCGAGCAATCAGCCCCAGCATTTT. Encoded protein: CASNGGRSSNQPQHF.

Ten or more counts support this clonotype. The chain links TRBV15 to TRBJ2-5, with 11 bases identical to TRBD2. The CDR3 loop spans 16 amino acids. Germline V CDR1 and CDR2: LNHNV, YYDKDF (reference sequence). V lost 5 bases, J lost 5 bases, and 10 bases stayed unmatched. In DNA, the CDR3 is TGTGCCACCAGCTCCAGACTAGCGGGGTTGGGGGAGACCCAGTACTTC. Its translation is CATSSRLAGLGETQYF. Full variable domain (rest looked up from reference TRBV15 and TRBJ2-5): DAMVIQNPRYQVTQFGKPVTLSCSQTLNHNVMYWYQQKSSQAPKLLFHYYDKDFNNEADTPDNFQSRRPNTSFCFLDIRSPGLGDTAMYLCATSSRLAGLGETQYFGPGTRLLVL.